The 21 T cell receptor beta chains below were found in one sample sequenced in a study of T-cell reconstitution after alpha-beta-depleted transplantation in children. Library preparation (for TCRbeta) was performed with unique molecular identifiers. From the PCR reads, TCRdb called clonotypes with MiXCR, one entry per CDR3 protein. The sample gives around 580,000 distinct CDR3 sequences, roughly 24% of which show up once; 11% to 15% is in the top ten. Sequencing was performed on PBMCs, mostly from graft donor cells, taken 360 days after TCRalphabeta/CD19-depleted stem cell transplant. Source of these receptors: a boy less than two years old who had a stem cell transplant for acute myeloid leukemia, so the T cells may come from the graft donor.

This clonotype has only a few counts. This sequence joins TRBV20-1 and TRBJ2-7; D possibly corresponds to TRBD2 (6 bases). The CDR3 spans 12 residues. The V and J ends lost 5 bases and 3 bases respectively, with 11 bases between them. CDR1 and CDR2 from the germline V gene are DFQATT and SNEGSKA (reference sequence). Written as DNA, the CDR3 is TGCAGTGCTGGAGGGGCCTTCTACGAGCAGTACTTC. Translation: CSAGGAFYEQYF.

This chain uses TRBV11-2 with TRBJ2-3; 10 bases match TRBD2. The CDR3 runs to 19 residues. J lost 0 bases, V lost 5 bases, and 14 bases had no gene match. The germline CDR1 and CDR2 sequences are SGHAT and FQNNGV. The CDR3: CASSPRSSGRYLSTDTQYF. For the CDR3, the DNA is TGTGCCAGCAGCCCACGCTCTAGCGGGAGATATCTGAGCACAGATACGCAGTATTTT.

This clonotype came up many times. The rearrangement uses TRBV28 and TRBJ2-1; D remains ambiguous. The CDR3 totals 10 residues. Per germline, CDR1 MDHEN and CDR2 SYDVKM. The ends were cut back, 6 bases at V and 12 bases at J, with 9 bases in the middle. The CDR3 here is CASSSIRQFF. The CDR3 DNA reads TGTGCCAGCAGCTCCATTCGGCAGTTCTTC.

Regarding this clonotype: A much larger clone differs by one base, so this may be a read error. Without the conserved terminal phenylalanine or tryptophan, this CDR3 likely stems from a read error. The gene calls are TRBV7-2 and TRBJ1-4; D gene ambiguous. The germline CDR1 and CDR2 sequences are SGHTA and FQGNSA. Between the trimmed V and J ends, which lost 5 bases and 2 bases, there was a span of 12 bases. The CDR3 extends over 15 amino acids. The CDR3 sequence is CASSLYQSTNEKLFS. DNA for the CDR3: TGTGCCAGCAGCCTCTATCAGTCCACTAATGAAAAACTGTTTTCT.

This clonotype was counted ten times or more. The chain employs TRBV4-2 and TRBJ1-5; TRBD1 might be the D (5 bases). The germline CDR1 and CDR2 sequences are LGHNA and YNFKEQ. The CDR3 has 16 amino acids. Trimming took off 0 bases at V and 2 bases at J, with 11 bases between the two ends. This CDR3 is CASSQEWGAGNQPQHF. The CDR3 bases are TGTGCCAGCAGCCAAGAATGGGGCGCGGGCAATCAGCCCCAGCATTTT.

This clonotype was recorded at least ten times. The chain employs TRBV12-3 or TRBV12-4 and TRBJ2-1; weak D call: TRBD1 (5 bases). Trimming cost V 4 bases and J 1 base, with 11 bases left between them. This CDR3 is 15 amino acids long. CDR3 region: CASSSFQGSYNEQFF. CDR3 coding DNA: TGTGCCAGCAGTTCCTTCCAGGGTTCCTACAATGAGCAGTTCTTC.

The table lists this clonotype with a few counts. The gene calls are TRBV5-1 and TRBJ2-1; 7 nucleotides align to TRBD2. V lost 1 base and J lost 2; bases outside the gene matches: 3. The CDR3 is 15 residues long. Germline V gene sequence: CDR1 SGHRS, CDR2 YFSETQ. This CDR3 reads CASSLIGLAYNEQFF. DNA of the CDR3: TGCGCCAGCAGCTTGATTGGACTAGCCTACAATGAGCAGTTCTTC.

V and J are TRBV20-1 and TRBJ2-1; 11 bases line up with TRBD2. J gave up 4 bases and V 1 base, and 12 bases lay outside the gene matches. CDR1 is DFQATT, CDR2 SNEGSKA, per germline (reference sequence). This CDR3 comprises 18 residues. The CDR3 here is CSARGRLAGGGRYNEQFF. DNA for the CDR3: TGCAGTGCTAGAGGGCGGCTAGCGGGGGGCGGCAGGTACAATGAGCAGTTCTTC.

CDR3: CASSLPINEQFF. CDR3 in DNA: TGTGCCAGCAGCTTACCGATCAATGAGCAGTTCTTC. This rearrangement joins TRBV7-8 to TRBJ2-1; D is unresolved. CDR1 is SGHVS, CDR2 FQNEAQ, per germline. CDR3 length: 12 amino acids. Trimming cost V 2 bases and J 6 bases, with 5 bases left between them. Filled out from reference TRBV7-8 and TRBJ2-1, the complete variable domain reads GAGVSQSPRYKVAKRGQDVALRCDPISGHVSLFWYQQALGQGPEFLTYFQNEAQLDKSGLPSDRFFAERPEGSVSTLKIQRTQQEDSAVYLCASSLPINEQFFGPGTRLTVL.

This clonotype was picked up a small number of times. This sequence joins TRBV10-3 and TRBJ2-2; weak D call: TRBD1 (5 bases). V was cut by 10 bases and J by 6 bases, with 12 bases left in between. The CDR3 runs to 12 residues. Germline CDR1 and CDR2: ENHRY and SYGVKD. The CDR3: CATRASAGELFF. DNA of the CDR3: TGTGCCACCAGGGCCAGCGCCGGGGAGCTGTTTTTT.

This clonotype was counted only a few times. This sequence joins TRBV29-1 and TRBJ2-1; D is uncertain. The germline V and J ends were trimmed by 3 bases and 10 bases, with 16 bases remaining between them. Germline CDR1 reads SQVTM; CDR2 reads ANQGSEA. CDR3 length: 13 amino acids. In DNA, the CDR3 is TGCAGCGTTGAGTTTTTTAGAATCGTCGAGCAGTTCTTC. Its protein is CSVEFFRIVEQFF.

This clonotype was seen repeatedly, ten times or more. At one of its ends the junction is not consistent with the germline gene, which may arise from a read error. The chain has TRBV12-3 or TRBV12-4 and TRBJ1-2; TRBD1 matches 8 bases. The CDR3 consists of 14 residues. CDR3 loop: CASSPRIEHRGMDF. The CDR3 nucleotides read TGTGCCAGCAGTCCCCGCATAGAACACAGGGGGATGGATTTC.

The chain links TRBV4-3 to TRBJ1-2, with 7 bases fitting TRBD1. The CDR3 sequence is 17 residues long. Germline V CDR1 and CDR2: LGHNA, YSLEER. Trimming removed 0 bases from V and 6 bases from J; junction bases left unmatched: 13. CDR3 nucleotides: TGCGCCAGCAGCCAAGATCCTGGATACAGGGGAGAGCATGGCTACACCTTC. Translation: CASSQDPGYRGEHGYTF.

Here the CDR3 reads CASKGQYTEAFF. CDR3 bases: TGCGCCAGCAAAGGACAGTACACTGAAGCTTTCTTT. The chain has TRBV5-1 and TRBJ1-1; D possibly corresponds to TRBD1 (6 bases). Trimming took 6 bases from V and 3 from J, leaving 9 bases between them. The V gene's germline CDR1 is SGHRS and CDR2 YFSETQ. This CDR3 region has 12 residues.

This clonotype was picked up a small number of times. The chain uses TRBV29-1 and TRBJ2-7; D gene unclear. CDR3 size: 15 residues. Per germline, CDR1 SQVTM and CDR2 ANQGSEA. The V gene lost 0 bases and the J gene lost 2 bases, with 14 bases spanning the gap. The CDR3 DNA sequence: TGCAGCGTTGAAGATCCGGCAGGCAGTCCCTACGAGCAGTACTTC. This codes for CSVEDPAGSPYEQYF.

This clonotype was observed many times. This chain uses TRBV12-3 or TRBV12-4 with TRBJ2-5; D tentatively reads TRBD1 or TRBD2 (5 bases each). V was cut by 3 bases and J by 5 bases, with 10 bases left in between. This CDR3 contains 13 residues. The CDR3 DNA reads TGTGCCAGCAGTTTGGGGGAGTCTGAGACCCAGTACTTC. Amino acids: CASSLGESETQYF.

This clonotype came up once. V usage is TRBV4-3 and J usage is TRBJ1-1; D perhaps matches TRBD1 (5 bases). CDR1 is LGHNA and CDR2 is YSLEER in the germline V gene. The CDR3 is 16 residues long. V was clipped by 0 bases and J by 0 bases, with 11 bases between them. The CDR3 sequence is CASSQEGDLLNTEAFF. Here the CDR3 DNA reads TGCGCCAGCAGCCAAGAGGGGGACCTTTTGAACACTGAAGCTTTCTTT.

The V call is TRBV6-5, the J call TRBJ2-1, with 8 bases fitting TRBD2. The V segment lost 6 bases and the J segment 4 bases; nucleotides outside the gene matches: 5. CDR1 is MNHEY, CDR2 SVGAGI, per germline. The CDR3 totals 14 residues. The CDR3 nucleotides read TGTGCCAGCAGACGGGGGGGGCCTTACAATGAGCAGTTCTTC. This sequence encodes CASRRGGPYNEQFF.

This clonotype was seen a handful of times. The chain carries TRBV7-2 and TRBJ2-4, with 9 positions matching TRBD1. Per the germline V gene, CDR1 is SGHTA and CDR2 is FQGNSA. After removal of 5 bases from V and 5 bases from J, the junction contained 4 bases not matched to a gene. CDR3 length: 14 residues. CDR3 amino acids: CASSHGDRENIQYF. In DNA form, the CDR3 reads TGTGCCAGCAGCCATGGGGACAGGGAAAACATTCAGTACTTC.

Comment on this clonotype: One end of the junction varies from germline; a read error may be responsible. The chain combines TRBV12-3 or TRBV12-4 with TRBJ2-2, with 7 positions matching TRBD1. There are 13 residues in the CDR3. This chain's CDR3 is CASTLTGAGELFF. As DNA, the CDR3 is TGTGCCAGCACTTTAACAGGGGCCGGGGAGCTGTTTTTT.

The chain carries TRBV18 and TRBJ2-7; D remains ambiguous. The CDR3 loop spans 13 amino acids. The germline V gene has CDR1 KGHSH and CDR2 LQKENI. V was trimmed by 5 bases and J by 2 bases, leaving 10 bases between them. CDR3 residues: CASSFTRTYEQYF. The CDR3 DNA is TGTGCCAGCTCATTCACACGTACCTACGAGCAGTACTTC. The entire variable domain, with the rest obtained from reference TRBV18 and TRBJ2-7, is as follows: NAGVMQNPRHLVRRRGQEARLRCSPMKGHSHVYWYRQLPEEGLKFMVYLQKENIIDESGMPKERFSAEFPKEGPSILRIQQVVRGDSAAYFCASSFTRTYEQYFGPGTRLTVT.